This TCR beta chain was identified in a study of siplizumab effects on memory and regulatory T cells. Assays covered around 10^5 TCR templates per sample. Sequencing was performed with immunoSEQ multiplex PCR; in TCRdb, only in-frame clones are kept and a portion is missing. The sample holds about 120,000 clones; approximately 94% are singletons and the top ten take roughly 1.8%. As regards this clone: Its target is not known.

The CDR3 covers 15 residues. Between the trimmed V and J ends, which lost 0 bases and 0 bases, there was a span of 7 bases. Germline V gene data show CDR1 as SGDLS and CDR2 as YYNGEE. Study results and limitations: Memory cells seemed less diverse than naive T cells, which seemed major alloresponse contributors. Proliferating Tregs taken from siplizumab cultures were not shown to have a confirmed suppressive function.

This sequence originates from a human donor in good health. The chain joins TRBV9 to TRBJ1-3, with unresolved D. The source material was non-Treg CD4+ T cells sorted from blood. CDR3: CASSVDPLSGNTIYF. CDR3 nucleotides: TGTGCCAGCAGCGTAGATCCGCTCTCTGGAAACACCATATATTTT.